One and the same sample provided the 30 T cell receptor beta chains below, sequenced in a study of blood T cell repertoires in COVID-19. Clones were read by immunoSEQ multiplex PCR, and TCRdb kept only the in-frame ones, dropping some. The sample holds 100,000 to 150,000 clones, roughly 90% seen once. The sample taken for sequencing was peripheral blood. These receptors were obtained from a man aged 55 to 70 with COVID-19, enrolled during active disease.

The rearrangement links TRBV29-1 to TRBJ1-6; D gene unclear. The germline V gene has CDR1 SQVTM and CDR2 ANQGSEA. Trimming cost V 6 bases and J 9 bases, with 15 bases left between them. The CDR3 is made up of 13 amino acids. The CDR3 reads CSVLTRVGSPLHF. The CDR3 DNA follows: TGCAGCGTCCTGACGAGGGTCGGTTCACCCCTCCACTTT.

The chain joins TRBV10-1 to TRBJ2-1; possible D gene TRBD1, 5 bases. Deletions cut 2 bases from V and 13 bases from J, with 15 bases between. In germline, CDR1 is WNHNN, CDR2 SYGVQD (reference sequence). The length of the CDR3 is 13 residues. The CDR3 region is CASSETVGAAQFF. CDR3 DNA sequence: TGCGCCAGCAGTGAGACCGTAGGGGCGGCACAGTTCTTC.

V is TRBV27 and J is TRBJ2-1, with 7 bases fitting TRBD1. The CDR3 length is 14 residues. CDR1 and CDR2 (germline): MNHEY, SMNVEV (reference sequence). J was trimmed by 7 bases and V by 5 bases; bases with no gene match: 8. Here the CDR3 DNA reads TGTGCCAGCAGTACAGGGACAGCGGTAAATGAGCAGTTCTTC. Amino acid sequence: CASSTGTAVNEQFF.

The chain carries TRBV7-8 and TRBJ2-1; possibly TRBD2 for D (6 bases). Between the trimmed V and J ends, which lost 0 bases and 3 bases, there was a span of 15 bases. CDR1 SGHVS and CDR2 FQNEAQ come from the germline V gene. This CDR3 has 17 amino acids. The CDR3 region has the DNA TGTGCCAGCAGCTTAGCTAGCGGCAGGTCAAACTACAATGAGCAGTTCTTC. This codes for CASSLASGRSNYNEQFF.

The V and J genes are TRBV27 and TRBJ1-2; 10 nucleotides match TRBD1. The CDR3 is made up of 18 amino acids. After removal of 4 bases from V and 6 bases from J, the junction contained 17 bases not matched to a gene. The germline gives CDR1 MNHEY, CDR2 SMNVEV (reference sequence). The CDR3 sequence is CASSYSRFWTGGNDGYTF. The DNA of the CDR3 is TGTGCCAGCAGTTATTCGAGGTTTTGGACAGGGGGTAATGATGGCTACACCTTC.

The V and J genes are TRBV2 and TRBJ2-7, with D tentatively TRBD1 (6 bases). V lost 6 bases, J lost 0 bases, and 12 bases lay in between. Per germline, CDR1 SNHLY and CDR2 FYNNEI. The CDR3 covers 14 residues. The CDR3 coding sequence is TGTGCCAGCAGGGCACAGGGTGCCTCCTACGAGCAGTACTTC. Translating gives CASRAQGASYEQYF.

This rearrangement joins TRBV7-3 to TRBJ2-3; D is perhaps TRBD2 (6 bases). The CDR3 has 15 residues. CDR1 and CDR2 from the germline V gene are SGHTA and FQGTGA. With 5 bases removed from V and 3 bases from J, the gap between germline ends came to 15 bases. CDR3 amino acids: CASSPRGDPTDTQYF. The CDR3 DNA reads TGTGCCAGCAGCCCCCGCGGGGACCCAACAGATACGCAGTATTTT.

J is TRBJ1-3 and V is TRBV30; TRBD1 matches 12 bases. Per the germline V gene, CDR1 is GTSNPN and CDR2 is SVGIG (reference sequence). J gave up 6 bases and V 1 base, and 4 bases lay outside the gene matches. CDR3 length: 15 amino acids. CDR3 residues: CAWSDPGQGANTIYF. For the CDR3, the DNA is TGTGCCTGGAGTGATCCGGGACAGGGGGCAAACACCATATATTTT. Full variable domain (missing parts from reference TRBV30 and TRBJ1-3): SQTIHQWPATLVQPVGSPLSLECTVEGTSNPNLYWYRQAAGRGLQLLFYSVGIGQISSEVPQNLSASRPQDRQFILSSKKLLLSDSGFYLCAWSDPGQGANTIYFGEGSWLTVV.

V is TRBV30 and J is TRBJ2-5, with D maybe TRBD2 (5 bases). CDR1 is GTSNPN and CDR2 is SVGIG in the germline V gene (reference sequence). This CDR3 is built from 12 residues. The V gene lost 3 bases and the J gene lost 5 bases, with 10 bases spanning the gap. The CDR3 nucleotides are TGTGCCTGGAGATTGGGGAGTGAGACCCAGTACTTC. It encodes CAWRLGSETQYF.

The J gene is TRBJ1-4, the V gene TRBV6-1; weak D call: TRBD1 (5 bases). The CDR3 covers 14 residues. Per the germline V gene, CDR1 is MNHNS and CDR2 is SASEGT. V was cut by 2 bases and J by 15 bases, with 19 bases left in between. The CDR3 spells CASSEHFDSDKMFF. CDR3 nucleotide sequence: TGTGCCAGCAGTGAACACTTTGACAGCGATAAGATGTTTTTT.

J is TRBJ2-7 and V is TRBV2; 10 bases agree with TRBD1. The CDR3 length is 15 residues. Germline lookup yields CDR1 SNHLY and CDR2 FYNNEI. V lost 2 bases, J lost 3 bases, and 4 bases stayed unmatched. CDR3 DNA sequence: TGTGCCAGCAGTGAAAGGGGACAGGGGATCTACGAGCAGTACTTC. Amino acid sequence: CASSERGQGIYEQYF.

The chain has TRBV6-6 and TRBJ1-1, with 7 bases fitting TRBD1. CDR1 and CDR2 (germline): MNHNY, SVGAGI (reference sequence). This CDR3 is 13 amino acids long. V was pared by 2 bases and J by 5 bases, with 2 bases of the junction left unmatched. The CDR3 coding sequence is TGTGCCAGCAGTTACGAGGGGGCTACTGAAGCTTTCTTT. The encoded protein is CASSYEGATEAFF.

This clone was seen a single time. This chain's CDR3 is CAWSVSTGAYEQYF. CDR3 sequence (DNA): TGTGCCTGGAGTGTAAGCACGGGGGCCTACGAGCAGTACTTC. V gene TRBV30 combines with J gene TRBJ2-7; perhaps TRBD2 as D (6 bases). V lost 0 bases and J lost 2, with 11 bases in between. The germline gives CDR1 GTSNPN, CDR2 SVGIG (reference sequence). CDR3 length: 14 residues.

The chain recombines TRBV10-3 with TRBJ2-1; perhaps TRBD2 as D (5 bases). Between the trimmed V and J ends, which lost 0 bases and 12 bases, there was a span of 18 bases. The germline V gene encodes CDR1 ENHRY and CDR2 SYGVKD. This CDR3 has 15 residues. This chain's CDR3 is CAISESRAAGETQFF. The CDR3 nucleotides are TGTGCCATCAGTGAGTCGCGGGCGGCCGGCGAGACGCAGTTCTTC.

The chain couples TRBV28 to TRBJ2-7; 7 nucleotides align to TRBD2. V lost 5 bases to trimming and J lost 0 bases; unmatched junction nucleotides: 7. The CDR3 is 15 amino acids. The germline gives CDR1 MDHEN, CDR2 SYDVKM. DNA for the CDR3: TGTGCCAGCAGTCCCACCGGGACTACCTCCTACGAGCAGTACTTC. Its protein is CASSPTGTTSYEQYF.

The genes are TRBV2 and TRBJ1-1; D not resolved. Per the germline V gene, CDR1 is SNHLY and CDR2 is FYNNEI. CDR3 length: 12 amino acids. With 7 bases removed from V and 6 bases from J, the gap between germline ends came to 12 bases. CDR3 protein: CASTTSGPEAFF. CDR3 DNA: TGTGCCAGCACCACCTCGGGTCCTGAAGCTTTCTTT.

The J gene is TRBJ2-1, the V gene TRBV15; possible D gene TRBD2, 5 bases. Between the trimmed V and J ends, which lost 0 bases and 0 bases, there was a span of 6 bases. The length of the CDR3 is 15 residues. The V gene's germline CDR1 is LNHNV and CDR2 YYDKDF (reference sequence). For the CDR3, the DNA is TGTGCCACCAGCAGAGAGAGCGGCTCCTACAATGAGCAGTTCTTC. This encodes CATSRESGSYNEQFF.

This clone was recorded once. V usage is TRBV6-6 and J usage is TRBJ2-1; maybe TRBD2 (6 bases). CDR3 length: 15 residues. Per the germline V gene, CDR1 is MNHNY and CDR2 is SVGAGI (reference sequence). The CDR3 nucleotides are TGTGCAACCGGAGGAGGGGAGCTTTCCTACAATGAGCAGTTCTTC. It is translated as CATGGGELSYNEQFF.

This chain connects TRBV18 to TRBJ1-2; TRBD1 matches 11 bases. V lost 4 bases, J lost 5 bases, and 9 bases stayed unmatched. Germline CDR1 reads KGHSH; CDR2 reads LQKENI. This CDR3 comprises 16 residues. The CDR3 nucleotides are TGTGCCAGCTCACAAGGACAGGGGGCAAGGGGATATGGCTACACCTTC. Its translation is CASSQGQGARGYGYTF.

This clone has more than one count but fewer than ten. The V call is TRBV12-3 or TRBV12-4, the J call TRBJ2-2; D unresolved. This CDR3 has 12 amino acids. The ends were cut back, 6 bases at V and 4 bases at J, with 6 bases in the middle. The CDR3 coding sequence is TGTGCCAGCAGCCCGGTCACCGGGGAGCTGTTTTTT. Translating gives CASSPVTGELFF.

The rearrangement joins TRBV9 to TRBJ1-2; TRBD1 matches 7 bases. Unmatched junction bases numbered 5, after V lost 0 bases and J lost 3 bases. Germline assignment: CDR1 SGDLS and CDR2 YYNGEE. The CDR3 is 15 amino acids. The CDR3 region has the DNA TGTGCCAGCAGCGTAGTCGACAGGGCAGACTATGGCTACACCTTC. Encoded protein: CASSVVDRADYGYTF.

The rearrangement joins TRBV7-2 to TRBJ2-1; D possibly corresponds to TRBD2 (5 bases). The CDR3 runs 16 residues. Germline V CDR1 and CDR2: SGHTA, FQGNSA. With 2 bases removed from V and 9 bases from J, the gap between germline ends came to 20 bases. The CDR3 nucleotides read TGTGCCAGCAGCTTAATGGGCATGGAGAGAGGAGGTGAGCAGTTCTTC. Protein sequence: CASSLMGMERGGEQFF.

V gene TRBV6-5 combines with J gene TRBJ2-1; weak D call: TRBD2 (6 bases). The germline V gene encodes CDR1 MNHEY and CDR2 SVGAGI. The length of the CDR3 is 15 residues. V shed 6 bases and J shed 9 bases, with 21 bases lying between them. The CDR3 sequence is CASRGGSVGLSEQFF. The CDR3 region has the DNA TGTGCCAGCAGGGGGGGTAGCGTGGGTCTCAGTGAGCAGTTCTTC.

The chain employs TRBV27 and TRBJ1-1, with unresolved D. The CDR3 sequence is 13 residues long. Germline V lookup: CDR1 MNHEY, CDR2 SMNVEV (reference sequence). Between the trimmed V and J ends, which lost 3 bases and 5 bases, there was a span of 10 bases. CDR3 protein: CASSLRERTEAFF. The CDR3 nucleotides are TGTGCCAGCAGTTTGCGGGAGAGGACTGAAGCTTTCTTT.

The V call is TRBV6-1, the J call TRBJ1-4; D not resolved. Germline assignment: CDR1 MNHNS and CDR2 SASEGT. The CDR3 extends over 14 amino acids. The V gene lost 1 base and the J gene lost 8 bases, with 11 bases spanning the gap. DNA for the CDR3: TGTGCCAGCAGTGAAGGGGCTGGTAAGGAAAAACTGTTTTTT. Translating it yields CASSEGAGKEKLFF.

This clone was seen just once. This rearrangement joins TRBV25-1 to TRBJ2-1; TRBD1 matches at 11 bases. Germline values: CDR1 MGHDK, CDR2 SYGVNS. The CDR3 loop spans 17 amino acids. J lost 0 bases, V lost 0 bases, and 1 base had no gene match. The CDR3 loop is CASSEYGTGGSYNEQFF. Here the CDR3 DNA reads TGTGCCAGCAGTGAATATGGGACAGGGGGCTCCTACAATGAGCAGTTCTTC.

The V gene is TRBV21-1, the J gene TRBJ1-6; the table assigns TRBD1, which was not confirmed against the DNA. TRBV21-1 is termed a pseudogene. CDR3 length: 17 residues. CDR3 loop: CASSKGPDRAYNSPLHF. Here the CDR3 DNA reads TGTGCCAGCAGCAAAGGACCGGACAGGGCCTATAATTCACCCCTCCACTTT.

The chain joins TRBV11-3 to TRBJ2-2, with TRBD2 matching over 15 bases. The ends lost 4 bases at V and 4 bases at J; junction bases unmatched: 4. The CDR3 is made up of 17 amino acids. Germline lookup yields CDR1 SGHNT and CDR2 YENEEA. The CDR3 region is CASSSRTSGRGTGELFF. CDR3 DNA sequence: TGTGCCAGCAGCTCCCGGACTAGCGGGAGGGGCACCGGGGAGCTGTTTTTT. Based on the CDR3 plus reference TRBV11-3 and TRBJ2-2, the full variable domain is EAGVVQSPRYKIIEKKQPVAFWCNPISGHNTLYWYLQNLGQGPELLIRYENEEAVDDSQLPKDRFSAERLKGVDSTLKIQPAELGDSAVYLCASSSRTSGRGTGELFFGEGSRLTVL.

This chain connects TRBV11-2 to TRBJ1-2; 7 nucleotides align to TRBD1. The CDR3 extends over 17 amino acids. V trimming: 0 bases; J trimming: 4 bases; junction bases outside the gene matches: 11. The germline gives CDR1 SGHAT, CDR2 FQNNGV. The CDR3 loop is CASSLELVAGGVYGYTF. CDR3 DNA: TGTGCCAGCAGCTTAGAGCTCGTCGCAGGGGGTGTCTATGGCTACACCTTC.

Comments on this clone: The same CDR3 arises from other DNA sequences in this sample as well. As DNA, the CDR3 is TGTGCCAGCAGCGTGCGAAGGGCGGGCACCGGGGAGCTGTTTTTT. Its translation is CASSVRRAGTGELFF. This chain joins TRBV9 and TRBJ2-2, with a tentative D call TRBD2 (5 bases). V gave up 2 bases and J gave up 4 bases, with 12 bases separating them. Germline CDR1 is SGDLS and CDR2 is YYNGEE. The CDR3 consists of 15 residues.